The source of this T cell receptor (beta chain) is a study of T cells after yellow fever vaccination. Each CDR3 protein gets one entry after TCRdb re-called the 5' RACE reads with MiXCR. The top ten hold around 15% of the sample, which has hundreds of thousands of distinct CDR3 sequences, roughly 12% seen once. Worth noting for this clonotype: Its antigen is unknown.

Study-level results: The appearance of a small share of clonotypes in both CD4 and CD8 compartments was observed. Boosting was followed by the reappearance of most primary-vaccination clones (96% CD4, around 90% CD8).

Looked up from germline, CDR1 is MNHEY and CDR2 is SMNVEV (reference sequence). The CDR3 runs 14 residues. The V gene lost 10 bases and the J gene lost 2 bases, with 18 bases spanning the gap. The material was PBMCs, obtained on the day of the yellow fever booster vaccination. The V and J genes are TRBV27 and TRBJ2-7, with D maybe TRBD1 (6 bases). This sequence was found in a man aged 25 to 40 who received the YFV17D yellow fever vaccine. CDR3 amino acids: CATGEGAGAYEQYF. In DNA form, the CDR3 reads TGTGCCACCGGGGAAGGGGCAGGGGCCTACGAGCAGTACTTC.